The sequence of this T cell receptor (beta chain) was determined in a study of cytomegalovirus exposure and HLA in healthy donors. The study's findings and limits: In presence/absence analyses, roughly uniform sequencing depth across donors was assumed. Later analysis showed most CMV-associated TCR beta chains appearing HLA-restricted. Data from an earlier analysis indicated that most TCR beta V segments were productive either about 87% or about 30% of the time.

The CDR3 sequence is 14 residues long. The junction had 8 bases not matched to a gene; V was cut back by 3 bases and J by 9 bases. Germline V gene data show CDR1 as SGDLS and CDR2 as YYNGEE. On this clone itself: Its target is not known.

60 Vbeta and 13 Jbeta primers were used in PCR. This table comes from immunoSEQ multiplex PCR, and its TCRdb copy is limited to in-frame clones, with some not included. The table has 150,000 to 200,000 clones, over 80% seen once. The receptor comes from a man aged 50 to 59 in good health and CMV-seronegative. This chain connects TRBV9 to TRBJ2-1; TRBD2 agrees at 8 bases. The sequencing input was PBMCs. The CDR3 loop is CASSGGGMPLEQFF. The CDR3 DNA follows: TGTGCCAGCAGCGGCGGGGGGATGCCTCTTGAGCAGTTCTTC.